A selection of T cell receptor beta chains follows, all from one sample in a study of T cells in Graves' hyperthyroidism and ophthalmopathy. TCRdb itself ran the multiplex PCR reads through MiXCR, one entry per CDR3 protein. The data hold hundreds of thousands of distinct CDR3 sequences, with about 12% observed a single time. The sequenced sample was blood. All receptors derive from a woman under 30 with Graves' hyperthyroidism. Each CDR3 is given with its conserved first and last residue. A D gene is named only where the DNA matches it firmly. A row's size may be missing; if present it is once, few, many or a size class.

TGTGCCTGGTCAGCGGGAGGGCCTGATACGCAGTATTTT CAWSAGGPDTQYF many TRBJ2-3 TRBD2 TRBV30
TGTGCCAGCAGTGTCCGGGACTTGACATATACAGATACGCAGTATTTT CASSVRDLTYTDTQYF many TRBJ2-3 - TRBV6-2/TRBV6-3
TGTGCCAGCAAGCGAGGCGGGAGAGGGGCAGATACGCAGTATTTT CASKRGGRGADTQYF many TRBJ2-3 TRBD2 TRBV6-1
TGTGCCAGCAGTCGAAGTGCGCTCACTAATGAGCAGTTCTTC CASSRSALTNEQFF many TRBJ2-1 - TRBV2
TGCAGTGCTAGACAGGCAACTAATGAAAAACTGTTTTTT CSARQATNEKLFF many TRBJ1-4 - TRBV20-1
TGTGCCAGCAGCGCGGACAGAGACAATGAGCAGTTCTTC CASSADRDNEQFF many TRBJ2-1 - TRBV7-3
TGTGCCAGCAGTCCAGGGCCTGGGACTGAAGCTTTCTTT CASSPGPGTEAFF many TRBJ1-1 - TRBV12-3/TRBV12-4
TGTGCCAGCAGTCCCGGCTATTCTGGAGCGTACCAAGAGACCCAGTACTTC CASSPGYSGAYQETQYF many TRBJ2-5 - TRBV6-1
TGTGCCAGCACCCAGGGGGGGGCGAGGGCTGGCTACACCTTC CASTQGGARAGYTF - TRBJ1-2 TRBD1 TRBV27
TGTGCCAGTAGTAAACAGCGGGGGGGCGGCACAGATACGCAGTATTTT CASSKQRGGGTDTQYF few TRBJ2-3 TRBD2 TRBV19
TGTGCCAGCAGCCATGGGGTTGGGGGGGCTAATGAAAAACTGTTTTTT CASSHGVGGANEKLFF - TRBJ1-4 - TRBV9
TGTGCCAGCTTTAGGAACTCCCTCTCTGGAAACACCATATATTTT CASFRNSLSGNTIYF many TRBJ1-3 - TRBV2
TGTGCCAGTAGTATGCAGGCGAACACTGGGGAGCTGTTTTTT CASSMQANTGELFF - TRBJ2-2 - TRBV19
TGTGCCAGCAGCGTAGAGCCTCTAGCGGGGGGGCCCTACAATGAGCAGTTCTTC CASSVEPLAGGPYNEQFF - TRBJ2-1 TRBD2 TRBV9
TGCGCCAGCAGCCAAGATACTGGACTAGCGGGAAACATTCAGTACTTC CASSQDTGLAGNIQYF - TRBJ2-4 TRBD2 TRBV4-3
TGTGCCAGTAGTTCTCCTCGACAGGGGGACACTGAAGCTTTCTTT CASSSPRQGDTEAFF many TRBJ1-1 TRBD1 TRBV19
TGTGCCAGCAGTTACCTCGGCTACACTGAAGCTTTCTTT CASSYLGYTEAFF few TRBJ1-1 - TRBV6-2/TRBV6-3
TGTGCCAGCAGTGAATTCGGGGGGCGCGACTTGAACTATGGCTACACCTTC CASSEFGGRDLNYGYTF - TRBJ1-2 - TRBV6-1
TGCAGTGCTAAGGGACAACAGAACACTGAAGCTTTCTTT CSAKGQQNTEAFF - TRBJ1-1 - TRBV20-1
TGTGCCAGCGGTCAGGGGGCACTGGGTGAAGCTTTCTTT CASGQGALGEAFF - TRBJ1-1 TRBD1 TRBV6-1